This is a list of T cell receptor beta chains from one sample in a study of T cell responses to AZD1222 COVID-19 vaccine. Data came from immunoSEQ multiplex PCR; TCRdb stores just in-frame clones and leaves some out. The sample has about 120,000 clones, 70% to 90% seen once. Sequenced here: peripheral blood, sampled on day 0 of AZD1222 vaccination. Source of these receptors: an adult in good health. CDR3s include the opening cysteine and the closing phenylalanine or tryptophan. Each record gives: CDR3 length, J gene, V gene, CDR3 protein.

CDR3 length: 16; J gene: TRBJ1-6; V gene: TRBV6-2/TRBV6-3; CDR3 protein: CASSYFTGARNSPLHF
CDR3 length: 16; J gene: TRBJ1-2; V gene: TRBV19; CDR3 protein: CASRRGGQGAARGYTF
CDR3 length: 16; J gene: TRBJ1-4; V gene: TRBV4-1; CDR3 protein: CASSQEWAGGNEKLFF
CDR3 length: 16; J gene: TRBJ2-1; V gene: TRBV25-1; CDR3 protein: CASSDFGTGGYNEQFF
CDR3 length: 14; J gene: TRBJ1-1; V gene: TRBV5-1; CDR3 protein: CASRRDTLNTEAFF
CDR3 length: 15; J gene: TRBJ2-3; V gene: TRBV7-3; CDR3 protein: CASSFRGTGTDTQYF
CDR3 length: 16; J gene: TRBJ1-5; V gene: TRBV19; CDR3 protein: CASSIGGGALNQPQHF
CDR3 length: 18; J gene: TRBJ1-4; V gene: TRBV2; CDR3 protein: CASSEVATGMGAVEKLFF
CDR3 length: 17; J gene: TRBJ1-1; V gene: TRBV5-6; CDR3 protein: CASSALGGPGQGTEAFF
CDR3 length: 15; J gene: TRBJ2-7; V gene: TRBV11-3; CDR3 protein: CASSLGQGGAYEQYF
CDR3 length: 14; J gene: TRBJ1-5; V gene: TRBV2; CDR3 protein: CASSPGFSNQPQHF
CDR3 length: 13; J gene: TRBJ1-1; V gene: TRBV5-1; CDR3 protein: CASSRARGTEAFF
CDR3 length: 14; J gene: TRBJ1-2; V gene: TRBV5-6; CDR3 protein: CASSSGIPAYGYTF
CDR3 length: 15; J gene: TRBJ1-1; V gene: TRBV28; CDR3 protein: CASSPWGVSNTEAFF
CDR3 length: 15; J gene: TRBJ2-1; V gene: TRBV5-1; CDR3 protein: CASSLTESSYNEQFF
CDR3 length: 16; J gene: TRBJ2-7; V gene: TRBV6-2/TRBV6-3; CDR3 protein: CASSYSTGKVTYEQYF
CDR3 length: 14; J gene: TRBJ1-2; V gene: TRBV6-5; CDR3 protein: CASNLLLGNRGLSF
CDR3 length: 17; J gene: TRBJ2-3; V gene: TRBV3-1/TRBV3-2; CDR3 protein: CASSQGGRPFPTDTQYF
CDR3 length: 13; J gene: TRBJ1-4; V gene: TRBV29-1; CDR3 protein: CSVEPATNEKLFF
CDR3 length: 19; J gene: TRBJ1-4; V gene: TRBV4-1; CDR3 protein: CASSQDYPGEVSTNEKLFF